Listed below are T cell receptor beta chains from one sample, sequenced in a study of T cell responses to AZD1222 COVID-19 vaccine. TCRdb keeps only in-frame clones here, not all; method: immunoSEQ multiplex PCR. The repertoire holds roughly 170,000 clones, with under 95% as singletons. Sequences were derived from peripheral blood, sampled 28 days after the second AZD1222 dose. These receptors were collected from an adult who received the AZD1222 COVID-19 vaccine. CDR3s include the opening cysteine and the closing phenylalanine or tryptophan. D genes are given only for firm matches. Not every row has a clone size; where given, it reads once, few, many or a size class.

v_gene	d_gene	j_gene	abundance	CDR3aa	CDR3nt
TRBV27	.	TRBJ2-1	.	CASSGYNEQFF	TGTGCCAGCTCTGGGTACAATGAGCAGTTCTTC
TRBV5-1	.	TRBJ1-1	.	CASSLEGIPEAFF	TGCGCCAGCAGCTTGGAAGGGATTCCTGAAGCTTTCTTT
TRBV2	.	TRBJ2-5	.	CASSGVGMVTQYF	TGTGCCAGCAGTGGAGTGGGTATGGTGACCCAGTACTTC
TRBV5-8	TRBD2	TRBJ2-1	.	CASGRGSPLPVEQFF	TGTGCCAGCGGGAGGGGTAGCCCCCTTCCGGTCGAGCAGTTCTTC
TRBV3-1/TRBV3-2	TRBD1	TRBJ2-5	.	CASNLARKQTGVRLETQYF	TGTGCCAGCAACCTAGCTCGGAAACAGACAGGGGTTAGATTAGAGACCCAGTACTTC
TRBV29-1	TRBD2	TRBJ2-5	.	CSGGTSRETQYF	TGCAGCGGAGGGACTAGCAGGGAGACCCAGTACTTC
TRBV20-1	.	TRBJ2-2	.	CSASPAGQGFGELFF	TGCAGTGCTAGTCCCGCCGGGCAGGGATTTGGGGAGCTGTTTTTT
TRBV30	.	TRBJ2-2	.	CAWSGGELFF	TGTGCCTGGAGTGGCGGGGAGCTGTTTTTT
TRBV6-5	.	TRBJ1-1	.	CASSSFGEGTEAFF	TGTGCCAGCAGTTCCTTCGGGGAGGGCACTGAAGCTTTCTTT
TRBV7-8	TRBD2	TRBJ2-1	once	CASSLRGGELHEQFF	TGTGCCAGCAGCCTGCGGGGGGGCGAGCTCCATGAGCAGTTCTTC
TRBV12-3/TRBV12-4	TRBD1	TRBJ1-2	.	CASSLTGKNGYTF	TGTGCCAGCAGTTTGACAGGGAAAAATGGCTACACCTTC
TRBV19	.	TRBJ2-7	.	CASSRGSVSYEQYF	TGTGCCAGTAGTAGGGGGTCGGTCTCCTACGAGCAGTACTTC
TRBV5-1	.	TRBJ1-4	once	CASSTGLPRGNEKLFF	TGCGCCAGCAGCACGGGTTTACCTCGGGGTAATGAAAAACTGTTTTTT
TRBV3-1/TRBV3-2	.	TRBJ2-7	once	CASSRGFNEQYF	TGTGCCTCGAGCAGGGGTTTCAACGAGCAGTACTTC
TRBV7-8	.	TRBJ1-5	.	CASSLARGLSNQPQHF	TGTGCCAGCAGCTTAGCGCGGGGGCTTAGCAATCAGCCCCAGCATTTT
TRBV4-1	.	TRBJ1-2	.	CASSHGGTALYGYTF	TGCGCCAGCAGCCATGGCGGGACGGCGCTCTATGGCTACACCTTC
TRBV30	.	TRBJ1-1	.	CAWSVASEAFF	TGTGCCTGGAGTGTCGCCAGTGAAGCTTTCTTT
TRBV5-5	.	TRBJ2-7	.	CASSLSTYEQYF	TGTGCCAGCAGCCTAAGCACCTACGAGCAGTACTTC
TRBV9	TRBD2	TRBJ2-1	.	CASSARGGTSGINEQFF	TGTGCCAGCAGCGCCCGCGGAGGGACTAGCGGGATCAATGAGCAGTTCTTC
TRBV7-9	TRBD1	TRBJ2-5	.	CASTLTGQGGETQYF	TGTGCCAGCACCTTAACAGGACAGGGGGGAGAGACCCAGTACTTC
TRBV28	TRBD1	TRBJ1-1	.	CASSDGTGKAFF	TGTGCCAGCAGCGACGGGACAGGTAAAGCTTTCTTT
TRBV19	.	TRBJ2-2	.	CASSLGTHIAGELFF	TGTGCCAGTAGTCTCGGGACTCACATAGCCGGGGAGCTGTTTTTT
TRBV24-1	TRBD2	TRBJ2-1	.	CATSDSSGGDYNEQFF	TGTGCCACCAGTGATAGTAGCGGGGGTGATTACAATGAGCAGTTCTTC
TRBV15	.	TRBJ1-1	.	CATSRHTGYTEAFF	TGTGCCACCAGCAGGCATACAGGGTACACTGAAGCTTTCTTT
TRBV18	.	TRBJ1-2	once	CASSLWTLYGYTF	TGTGCCAGCTCATTGTGGACACTCTATGGCTACACCTTC
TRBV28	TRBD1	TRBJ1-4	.	CASSNRDRGEKLFF	TGTGCCAGCAGCAACCGGGACAGGGGCGAAAAACTGTTTTTT
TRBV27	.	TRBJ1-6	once	CASSPRGFRRATYNSPLHF	TGTGCCAGCAGTCCGCGTGGCTTTCGGCGGGCTACCTATAATTCACCCCTCCACTTT
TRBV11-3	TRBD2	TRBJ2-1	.	CASSLFSGTTVFYNEQFF	TGTGCCAGCAGCTTGTTCTCCGGGACTACCGTATTCTACAATGAGCAGTTCTTC
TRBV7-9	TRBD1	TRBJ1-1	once	CASSTQGVGTEAFF	TGTGCCAGCAGCACACAGGGGGTGGGAACTGAAGCTTTCTTT
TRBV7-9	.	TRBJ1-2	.	CASSPPGGGGGYGYTF	TGTGCCAGCAGCCCACCTGGGGGGGGAGGCGGCTATGGCTACACCTTC
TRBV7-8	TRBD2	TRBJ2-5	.	CASSYRDYEETQYF	TGTGCCAGCAGCTACCGGGACTACGAAGAGACCCAGTACTTC
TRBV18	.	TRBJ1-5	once	CASSLQGAGYSNQPQHF	TGTGCCAGCTCCTTACAGGGTGCGGGGTATAGCAATCAGCCCCAGCATTTT
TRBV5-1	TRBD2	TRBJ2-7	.	CASSFPPAGEFSYEQYF	TGCGCCAGCAGCTTCCCTCCTGCGGGAGAGTTTTCCTACGAGCAGTACTTC
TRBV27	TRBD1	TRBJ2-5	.	CASSEWGQGSETQYF	TGTGCCAGCAGTGAATGGGGACAGGGTTCAGAGACCCAGTACTTC
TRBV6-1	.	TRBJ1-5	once	CASSELASNQPQHF	TGTGCCAGCAGTGAATTGGCCTCCAATCAGCCCCAGCATTTT
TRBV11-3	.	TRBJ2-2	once	CASSLVANTGELFF	TGTGCCAGCAGCTTAGTAGCGAACACCGGGGAGCTGTTTTTT
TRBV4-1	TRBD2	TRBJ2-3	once	CASSHQRGDTDTQYF	TGCGCCAGCAGCCACCAGCGGGGGGACACAGATACGCAGTATTTT
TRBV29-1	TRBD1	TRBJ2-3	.	CSVTVTGAGTDTQYF	TGCAGCGTTACGGTAACAGGGGCCGGAACAGATACGCAGTATTTT
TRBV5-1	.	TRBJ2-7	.	CASTERTPGAGIYEQYF	TGCGCCAGCACCGAAAGGACCCCCGGGGCTGGAATTTACGAGCAGTACTTC
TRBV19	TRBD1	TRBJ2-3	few	CASSIPGTAHTSTDTQYF	TGTGCCAGTAGTATTCCCGGGACAGCTCATACTAGCACAGATACGCAGTATTTT
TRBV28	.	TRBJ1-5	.	CASSEQGYQPQHF	TGTGCCAGCAGTGAGCAGGGCTATCAGCCCCAGCATTTT
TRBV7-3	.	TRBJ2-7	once	CASSLTRGYEQYF	TGTGCCAGCAGCTTAACGCGCGGCTACGAGCAGTACTTC
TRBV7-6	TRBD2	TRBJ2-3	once	CASSLDPGGGTDTQYF	TGTGCCAGCAGCTTAGACCCGGGGGGGGGCACAGATACGCAGTATTTT
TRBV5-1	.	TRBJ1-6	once	CASSLVPQSSYNSPLHF	TGCGCCAGCAGCTTAGTTCCCCAGAGCTCCTATAATTCACCCCTCCACTTT
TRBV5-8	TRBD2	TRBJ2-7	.	CASSRSGTSGSVRQYF	TGTGCCAGCAGCCGGTCCGGGACTAGCGGGAGTGTTAGGCAGTACTTC
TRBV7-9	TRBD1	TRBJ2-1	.	CASSLTGGLDEQFF	TGTGCCAGCAGCCTGACAGGGGGCTTGGATGAGCAGTTCTTC
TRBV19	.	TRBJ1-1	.	CASSNGRGDSTEAFF	TGTGCCAGTAGTAATGGGCGGGGCGACAGCACTGAAGCTTTCTTT
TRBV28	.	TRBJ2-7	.	CASRPTPWSYEQYF	TGTGCCAGCAGGCCTACCCCTTGGTCCTACGAGCAGTACTTC
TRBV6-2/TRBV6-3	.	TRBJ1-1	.	CASSYFGGTEAFF	TGTGCCAGCAGTTACTTCGGGGGCACTGAAGCTTTCTTT
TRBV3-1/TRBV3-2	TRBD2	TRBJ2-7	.	CASSPGTSGRFYEQYF	TGTGCCAGCAGCCCTGGGACTAGCGGGCGGTTCTACGAGCAGTACTTC
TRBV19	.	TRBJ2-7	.	CASSNRAIEQYF	TGTGCCAGTAGTAACCGGGCAATCGAGCAGTACTTC
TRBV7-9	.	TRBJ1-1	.	CASSHGDVSAEAFF	TGTGCCAGCAGCCACGGGGACGTTTCCGCTGAAGCTTTCTTT
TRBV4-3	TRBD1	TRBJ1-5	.	CASSQDRGPQPQHF	TGCGCCAGCAGCCAAGACAGGGGGCCTCAGCCCCAGCATTTT
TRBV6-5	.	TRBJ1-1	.	CASSYSTGGRTEAFF	TGTGCCAGCAGTTACTCGACCGGGGGGAGGACTGAAGCTTTCTTT
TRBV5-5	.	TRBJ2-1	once	CASSPVFGGLSDEQFF	TGTGCCAGCAGCCCCGTGTTTGGGGGTTTAAGCGATGAGCAGTTCTTC